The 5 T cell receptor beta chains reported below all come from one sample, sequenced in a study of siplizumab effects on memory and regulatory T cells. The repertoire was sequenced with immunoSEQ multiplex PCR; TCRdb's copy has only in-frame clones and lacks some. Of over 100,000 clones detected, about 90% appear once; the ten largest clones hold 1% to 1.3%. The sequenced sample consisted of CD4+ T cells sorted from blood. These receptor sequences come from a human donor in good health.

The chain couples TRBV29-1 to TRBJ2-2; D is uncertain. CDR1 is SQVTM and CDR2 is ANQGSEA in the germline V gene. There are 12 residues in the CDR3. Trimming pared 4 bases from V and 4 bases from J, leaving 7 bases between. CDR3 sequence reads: CSVGHPTGELFF. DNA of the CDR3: TGCAGCGTTGGACACCCCACCGGGGAGCTGTTTTTT.

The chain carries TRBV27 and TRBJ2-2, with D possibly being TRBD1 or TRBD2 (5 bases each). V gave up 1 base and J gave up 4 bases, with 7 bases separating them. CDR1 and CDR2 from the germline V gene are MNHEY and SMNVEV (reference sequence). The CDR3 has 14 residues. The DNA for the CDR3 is TGTGCCAGCAGTTTATTGGGGGTCACCGGGGAGCTGTTTTTT. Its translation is CASSLLGVTGELFF.

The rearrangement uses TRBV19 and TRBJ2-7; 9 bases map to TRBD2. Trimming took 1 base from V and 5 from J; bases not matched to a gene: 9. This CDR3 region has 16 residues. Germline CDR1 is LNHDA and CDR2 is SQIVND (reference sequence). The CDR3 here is CASSIANAGGADEQYF. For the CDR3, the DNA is TGTGCCAGTAGTATAGCAAACGCGGGAGGGGCCGACGAGCAGTACTTC. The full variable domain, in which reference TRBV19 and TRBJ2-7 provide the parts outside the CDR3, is DGGITQSPKYLFRKEGQNVTLSCEQNLNHDAMYWYRQDPGQGLRLIYYSQIVNDFQKGDIAEGYSVSREKKESFPLTVTSAQKNPTAFYLCASSIANAGGADEQYFGPGTRLTVT.

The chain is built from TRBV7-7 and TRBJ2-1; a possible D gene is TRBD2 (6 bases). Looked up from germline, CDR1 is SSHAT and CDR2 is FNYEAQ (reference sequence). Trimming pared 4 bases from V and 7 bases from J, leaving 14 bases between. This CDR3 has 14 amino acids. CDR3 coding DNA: TGTGCCAGCAGCTCAGATATAAGCGGGAATGAGCAGTTCTTC. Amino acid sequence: CASSSDISGNEQFF.

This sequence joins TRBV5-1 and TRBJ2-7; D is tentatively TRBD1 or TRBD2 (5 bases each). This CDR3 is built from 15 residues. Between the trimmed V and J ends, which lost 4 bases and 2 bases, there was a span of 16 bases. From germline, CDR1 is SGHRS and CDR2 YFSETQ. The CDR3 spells CASSNDPGAAYEQYF. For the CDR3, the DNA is TGCGCCAGCAGCAACGACCCCGGGGCCGCCTACGAGCAGTACTTC. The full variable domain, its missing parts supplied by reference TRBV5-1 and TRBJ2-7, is KAGVTQTPRYLIKTRGQQVTLSCSPISGHRSVSWYQQTPGQGLQFLFEYFSETQRNKGNFPGRFSGRQFSNSRSEMNVSTLELGDSALYLCASSNDPGAAYEQYFGPGTRLTVT.